Sequencing of this T cell receptor beta chain was carried out in a study of cytomegalovirus exposure and HLA in healthy donors (dated by TCRdb to 2016 to 2017). Notes on the research overall: An earlier analysis of 587 of the donors reported 276 Gb of sequence data and roughly 120 million unique TCR beta sequences obtained from about 180 million T cells. An early release that covered about 600 HLA-typed donors contained approximately 300 gigabases of sequencing data and 85 million to 100 million unique TCR sequences. Among the roughly 390 genotyped donors, more than 70% belonged to the genetic ancestry cluster associated with self-reported Caucasian donors. The aim of the study was to test whether cataloging public T cell receptors could identify signatures of past pathogen exposure. The study profiled the T cell repertoires of hundreds of subjects by immunosequencing and related them to cytomegalovirus serostatus. Along with the roughly 610-subject first cohort, a separate validation cohort of some 130 different subjects was used. The study combined high-throughput TCR immunosequencing, statistical association of individual TCRs with disease status, and machine learning to predict cytomegalovirus infection status. In a later analysis, previously published TCR beta repertoires from 500 to 750 donors were re-analyzed and high-resolution HLA genotyping was added so that TCR occurrence patterns could be studied. The later analysis used no new phenotypic data to find candidate immune exposures, relying instead on TCR beta sequences and their occurrence across donors. To decide whether each TCR beta V gene segment behaved as functional or pseudogenic, an earlier analysis of approximately 620 of the donors relied on high-throughput TCR beta sequencing. Donor age, sex, ethnicity and CMV serostatus were compiled together with the repertoire data. Genome-wide SNP genotypes for about 65% of the roughly 670 donors were used in a later genetic analysis, which treated that subset as a discovery cohort. Every repertoire in the discovery cohort had been generated on one and the same sequencing platform. HLA typing included class I and class II loci at four-digit resolution. The number of donors typed differed by locus, with about 629-630 for A, B, C, DRB1 and DQB1, 522 for DQA1, some 570 for DPA1, and around 450 for DPB1. Five DR-DQ haplotypes were handled as single units for association and clustering because linkage in the cohort was strong. On average, 235,054 unique TCR beta nucleotide sequences were sequenced per donor among several hundred genotyped donors of the cohort, with about 17% of those sequences being non-productive.

The cohort consisted of hundreds of healthy bone marrow donors. At the time of sampling, every cohort member was nominally healthy, though immune exposures that went unrecorded were likely present. The donor was CMV seropositive and was included in the group of 250 to 350 seropositive cohort members. Each donor provided a peripheral blood sample, and peripheral blood mononuclear cells were used for TCR beta sequencing. The Qiagen DNeasy Blood Extraction Kit was used to extract genomic DNA from the blood cell samples. As concerns this clone: Its antigen specificity is not known. Base qualities are not recorded, but no much larger clone differs from it by a single base.

For this chain, trimming is 4 bases at the V end and 3 bases at the J end, and the number of junction bases without a gene match is 6. CDR1 and CDR2 are drawn from the germline V gene (reference sequence): MNHNY, SVGAGI. The CDR3 runs 15 amino acids, cysteine and phenylalanine included. This entry keeps only the CDR3 DNA: 45 bases, framed from base 1. What the work shows at the level of the full study, not this receptor alone: Roughly uniform sequencing depth across donors was assumed in presence/absence analyses, although this assumption may not hold. Because some donors lacked HLA typing at each locus, the association tests relied only on the typed subset. A later genetic analysis associated a missense DCLRE1C variant with V-gene and J-gene trimming of TCR beta chains, and an independent cohort replicated the association. According to a later analysis, parvovirus B19, influenza, CMV and Epstein-Barr virus appeared linked to several top co-occurrence clusters. A later analysis found that TCR association rates varied across HLA loci, with DRB1 alleles showing the most associated TCRs and HLA-C alleles the fewest. In vitro tests confirmed that three of the cytomegalovirus-associated TCR beta chains recognize cytomegalovirus antigens. Some IMGT-functional V segments, including TRBV6-2 and TRBV6-3, could not be distinguished by the 87-base-pair reads and were therefore excluded. In this cohort, only TCR beta chains were sequenced, and detectable features were limited by the absence of alpha or paired-chain data. Strong co-occurrence of HLA alleles, especially DR and DQ, made assigning TCR associations to individual alleles difficult. The authors suggested that the approach could potentially be extended to other disease states and immunological phenotypes. A further reported finding was that TCR beta sequences accurately predicted the HLA-A and HLA-B alleles for most subjects in the first cohort. Compared with the approximately 720-donor mean, donors in an Asian-associated ancestry cluster had fewer N-insertions in productive TCRs, according to a later genetic analysis. Most CMV-associated TCR beta chains appeared to be HLA-restricted in a later analysis, and the HLA associations seemed to be driven largely by CMV exposure. A later analysis associated 16,951 TCR beta sequences with specific HLA alleles at a false discovery rate of 0.05. A total of roughly 160 TCR beta chains were listed by the study as associated with cytomegalovirus. In an earlier analysis of around 600 of the donors, most TCR beta V segments appeared in productive rearrangements about 87% or about 30% of the time, broadly matching IMGT annotations. The only immune exposure information available for the cohort was CMV serostatus. A group of highly shared sequence variants was considered likely to be a technical artifact of the sequencing pipeline. Because counts were too low, seventeen rarely observed V segments, including chromosome 9 orphons, were excluded from the earlier analysis of 587 of the donors. In a later analysis, HLA-associated TCR beta chains were found to be more clonally expanded and to have lower generation probabilities than equally common non-associated chains. The classifier was reported to diagnose cytomegalovirus status with high specificity and sensitivity in both the original and validation cohorts. Most TCR sequences were observed very rarely across donors, whereas some public TCRs were present in many individuals. Linkage disequilibrium might explain the correlated functional status among segregating V segments, but an unknown experimental factor could not be excluded.

Libraries were prepared through the immunoSEQ multiplex PCR assay. The multiplex PCR relied on a mix of 60 forward primers for TCR Vbeta segments and 13 reverse primers for TCR Jbeta segments. A multiplex PCR assay on genomic DNA amplified the CDR3 region of rearranged TCR beta genes. The amplified TCR beta libraries were sequenced on the Illumina HiSeq System as 87-base-pair reads. The study's processing was this. A later analysis counted about 76 million unique TCR beta chains across the approximately 700 repertoires, and some 11 million of these chains were shared by at least two donors. Raw reads were error-corrected and collapsed into unique sequences by a nearest-neighbor algorithm in which closely related sequences were merged to remove PCR and sequencing errors. CDR3 sequences were aligned to IMGT reference sequences to assign V, D and J gene segments. For a sequence to be retained, a match of at least six nucleotides to both a V gene segment and a J gene segment was required. Rearrangements were classified as productive when the CDR3 lacked stop codons and remained in frame with V and J, and all other rearrangements were classified as non-productive. Following IMGT convention, CDR3 was defined as the stretch from the second conserved V-encoded cysteine up to the conserved J-encoded phenylalanine. The earlier analysis of about 560 of the donors excluded any sequence lacking an unambiguous match to a single V gene segment. An earlier analysis of a few hundred of the donors called V segments functional above 56.7% productive rearrangements and segregating when the between-donor standard deviation exceeded 5%. To diagnose cytomegalovirus status from the catalog of TCR beta chain sequences, a statistical classification framework was built. In a later analysis, TCR nucleotide sequences were compared against IMGT/GENE-DB human TR gene sequences so that V and J genes could be assigned. A later analysis assigned CDR3 sequences and most-parsimonious VDJ recombination scenarios with the TCRdist pipeline. A later analysis defined each TCR beta chain by its CDR3 amino acid sequence plus V-gene family, and excluded reads lacking a unique V-gene family. A later analysis removed several hundred highly shared, low-generation-probability nucleotide sequences to deal with suspected cross-contamination and a sequencing artifact. For each public chain, a later analysis derived a clonal expansion index from normalized ranks of inferred template counts within each repertoire. Generation probabilities in a later analysis came from a VDJ recombination model fitted to out-of-frame rearrangements, and those results were checked against IGoR. Hypergeometric tests were used in a later analysis to score TCR-TCR, TCR-HLA and TCR-CMV co-occurrence, with a repertoire-size bias correction applied to the TCR pairs. To estimate false discovery rates, a later analysis permuted the HLA or CMV assignments 20 times. A later analysis grouped co-occurring TCRs with DBSCAN, adding TCRdist sequence similarity when clustering within HLA-allele-positive subsets. Co-occurrence clustering excluded repertoires with fewer than 30,000 or more than 120,000 public chains, plus five with anomalous nucleotide sharing. Not all clones reach the TCRdb copy of this immuneACCESS table, which keeps in-frame sequences only. Checked studies attribute under half of the gap to unresolved V genes and leave the rest unexplained. V and J calls and clone size follow that table, whereas D and trimming were derived from the DNA. The sample has over 150,000 clones on record, around 82% of them singletons. About 10% of the sample rests with the top ten.

The chain is assembled from TRBV6-6 and TRBJ1-5, with 7 central nucleotides matching TRBD1. The sample consisted of PBMCs. The sequence was collected from a man in his fifties in good health and CMV-seropositive. The CDR3 loop reads CASSSPTGLNQPQHF. The sequence in DNA is TGTGCCAGCAGTTCCCCGACAGGGCTCAATCAGCCCCAGCATTTT.